This TCR beta chain was found in a study of regulatory T cells in long-lasting Graves disease. Findings of the study overall: Those with persistent Graves' had less TCR diversity than newly diagnosed patients.

In building TCR beta libraries, iRepertoire HTBI primers were used together with Arm-PCR of CDR3 regions. TCRdb passed the multiplex PCR reads through MiXCR, listing each CDR3 protein once. The repertoire consists of under 250,000 distinct CDR3 sequences, with around 20% occurring once and the leading ten covering 12%. This clonotype was seen only a few times. What it binds is unknown. Time point indicated: newly diagnosed GD, antithyroid drugs for less than 3 months. PBMC RNA was the source of the TCR library. Germline values: CDR1 MDHEN, CDR2 SYDVKM. V was shortened by 5 bases and J by 3 bases, with 16 bases between the two germline ends. The CDR3 consists of 15 residues. Separately, the same data were catalogued under a study of T cells in Graves' hyperthyroidism and ophthalmopathy.

The J gene is TRBJ1-1, the V gene TRBV28, with a possible D match to TRBD1 (5 bases). This specimen consisted of peripheral blood mononuclear cells (PBMCs), obtained at new diagnosis, from a patient treated with antithyroid drugs. The clonotype comes from a woman aged 25 to 39 with Graves disease. CDR3 DNA: TGTGCCAGCAGTACCCATGGGGGGGGACACACTGAAGCTTTCTTT. It encodes CASSTHGGGHTEAFF.